This T cell receptor (beta chain) was sequenced in a study of cytomegalovirus exposure and HLA in healthy donors. Whole-study context: Drawn from HLA-typed donors, 65 million to 100 million unique TCRs were held in an early data release.

This CDR3 is 15 amino acids long. Trimming took off 0 bases at V and 0 bases at J, with 7 bases between the two ends. Germline-derived CDR1 and CDR2 are SGHRS and YFSETQ. To note about this clone: Distinct nucleotide sequences in the sample also encode this CDR3.

Primers for the PCR totalled 60 Vbeta and 13 Jbeta. Measured with immunoSEQ multiplex PCR; TCRdb has only the in-frame clones, and not every one. The sample has about 140,000 clones; around three quarters are singletons. Healthy bone marrow donors made up the cohort. The TCR was taken from a male donor in good health and CMV-seronegative. Sequencing used PBMCs. The V call is TRBV5-1, the J call TRBJ1-5; D is possibly TRBD1 (5 bases). The CDR3 nucleotides are TGCGCCAGCAGCTTGGAGGGGTATAGCAATCAGCCCCAGCATTTT. It encodes CASSLEGYSNQPQHF. Complete variable domain (other parts from reference TRBV5-1 and TRBJ1-5): KAGVTQTPRYLIKTRGQQVTLSCSPISGHRSVSWYQQTPGQGLQFLFEYFSETQRNKGNFPGRFSGRQFSNSRSEMNVSTLELGDSALYLCASSLEGYSNQPQHFGDGTRLSIL.